The sequence of this T cell receptor beta chain was determined in a study of CD8 T cells in Susac syndrome. Background on the study: At the time of blood draw, patients with Susac syndrome were therapy-naive, receiving corticosteroids, or receiving intravenous immunoglobulin alone. Study-wide results and caveats: There were approximately 15 Susac-specific public clones in total CD8+ repertoires and roughly five in CD8+ TEMRA repertoires.

The CDR3 spans 17 residues. V was clipped by 0 bases and J by 6 bases; unmatched bases: 10. Per germline, CDR1 MNHEY and CDR2 SVGAGI. As to this clonotype: The target antigen is unknown.

The authors reverse transcribed roughly 0.5 to 1 ug RNA with random hexamers. In TCRdb, the immunoSEQ multiplex PCR reads were re-called with MiXCR into one record per CDR3 protein. Among 84,000 or so distinct CDR3 sequences listed, roughly 95% were seen once. Negative isolation was used for CD8+ and CD4+ T cells and FACS enrichment for TEMRA cells. This TCR derives from a human donor with Susac syndrome. Material for sequencing was CD8+ T cells from PBMCs. This rearrangement joins TRBV6-5 to TRBJ2-4, with TRBD1 matching 8 bases. The CDR3 region is CASSYSPGQVHGNIQYF. CDR3 DNA: TGTGCCAGCAGTTACTCGCCGGGACAGGTCCACGGAAACATTCAGTACTTC.